This entry is about one T cell receptor beta chain. The sample comes from a study of blood T cell repertoires in COVID-19. Study-wide context: The United States, Italy and Spain supplied acute and convalescent COVID-19 samples. In each case, the material was cDNA or gDNA derived from T cells, B-cell-depleted T cells, or PBMCs.

The CDR3 sequence is 13 residues long. Germline lookup yields CDR1 SGDLS and CDR2 YYNGEE. The junction had 9 bases not matched to a gene; V was cut back by 5 bases and J by 10 bases. Study processing details: Reference gene primer amplification gave nucleated cell count estimates. Assay used: immunoSEQ multiplex PCR; TCRdb lists only in-frame clones, some missing. V and J calls and clone size follow that table, whereas D and trimming were derived from the DNA. The sample includes roughly 250,000 clones, over 75% of them seen just once. The receptor was derived from a human donor in a cohort sampled during active COVID-19. This chain joins TRBV9 and TRBJ2-4, with 7 bases identical to TRBD2. The source material was peripheral blood. This CDR3 is CASSVSSREIQYF. In DNA form, the CDR3 reads TGTGCCAGCAGTGTAAGCTCGCGGGAGATTCAGTACTTC.